This entry concerns a single T cell receptor beta chain. As yet, its antigen is unknown. This entry belongs to a study of shared clonotypes between healthy human individuals. General study results and limits: It was observed that roughly 5.4% of naive CD4 clonotypes were shared across several donors.

TCRdb's copy holds only in-frame clones and misses some; the assay was immunoSEQ multiplex PCR. The table has some 2,500,000 clones, around 93% seen once. The TCR sequence derives from a man between 18 and 29 years old in good health. Some clones in this sample may be carry-over from other donors' samples. Sequencing was carried out using naive CD4+ T cells from PBMCs. Described subset: CD45RA+ positively selected.

The CDR3 region is CASSLGGTGNTIYF. Written as DNA, the CDR3 is TGTGCCAGCAGCTTAGGGGGGACTGGAAACACCATATATTTT. The chain joins TRBV7-2 to TRBJ1-3; weak D call: TRBD1 (5 bases). The V end was cut by 1 base, the J end by 2 bases, with 6 bases between. CDR1 SGHTA and CDR2 FQGNSA come from the germline V gene. This CDR3 is built from 14 residues.